Listed here is a single T cell receptor (beta chain). The target antigen is unknown. V was cut by 9 bases and J by 0 bases, with 12 bases left in between. The CDR3 runs 14 residues. From germline, CDR1 is WNHNN and CDR2 SYGVQD (reference sequence). Both 60 Vbeta primers and 13 Jbeta primers went into the PCR. The repertoire was sequenced with immunoSEQ multiplex PCR; TCRdb's copy has only in-frame clones and lacks some. The sample gives fewer than 130,000 clones, roughly 70% of which show up once; approximately 11% is in the top ten. This sample is part of a study of cytomegalovirus exposure and HLA in healthy donors. Findings of the study overall: The records held CMV serostatus as the only immune exposure information. In an earlier analysis, about 87% or about 30%: the productive usage of most TCR beta V segments. Altogether, about 160 TCR beta chains were recorded as cytomegalovirus-associated.

Sequencing was done on a sample of PBMCs. The rearrangement links TRBV10-1 to TRBJ2-1, with a weak D call TRBD2 (6 bases). This TCR came from a man in his forties in good health and CMV-seropositive. The CDR3 sequence is CASSPGSSYNEQFF. In DNA form, the CDR3 reads TGCGCCAGTAGCCCCGGGAGCTCCTACAATGAGCAGTTCTTC.